What follows are 9 T cell receptor beta chains derived from one specimen sequenced in a study of T-cell memory formation after mild COVID-19. TCRdb recomputed calls from the 5' RACE reads with MiXCR, one row per CDR3 protein. The sample yields fewer than 700,000 distinct CDR3 sequences, less than 25% seen once. Sequencing was performed on PBMCs or a T cell subset sorted from them (not recorded which). The receptors here all came from an adult woman who had mild COVID-19 (a few samples of this study predate the infection). Cell type and time point are not known.

This clonotype was recorded a few times. This chain joins TRBV9 and TRBJ2-1; 9 nucleotides line up with TRBD1. Per the germline V gene, CDR1 is SGDLS and CDR2 is YYNGEE. The CDR3 contains 16 residues. After removal of 2 bases from V and 2 bases from J, the junction contained 5 bases not matched to a gene. The CDR3 protein is CASSVQDRGPYNEQFF. The CDR3 coding sequence is TGTGCCAGCAGCGTCCAGGACAGGGGTCCCTACAATGAGCAGTTCTTC.

J is TRBJ2-1 and V is TRBV7-2; D might be TRBD1 or TRBD2, each matching 5 bases. CDR1 and CDR2 from the germline V gene are SGHTA and FQGNSA. With 4 bases removed from V and 13 bases from J, the gap between germline ends came to 20 bases. The CDR3 totals 14 residues. Here the CDR3 reads CASSSSYGTSDQFF. CDR3 coding DNA: TGTGCCAGCAGCTCCTCCTACGGGACGTCGGATCAGTTCTTC.

This clonotype was found a few times. The chain recombines TRBV6-5 with TRBJ2-7; D gene unclear. The V gene lost 0 bases and the J gene lost 0 bases, with 9 bases spanning the gap. CDR1 MNHEY and CDR2 SVGAGI come from the germline V gene. CDR3 size: 15 residues. The CDR3 sequence is CASSYSWTASYEQYF. The DNA of the CDR3 is TGTGCCAGCAGTTACTCGTGGACGGCCTCCTACGAGCAGTACTTC.

CDR3 coding DNA: TGTGCCAGCAGTTACTCTGGGATTTCAAATGGCTACACCTTC. Translation: CASSYSGISNGYTF. The rearrangement links TRBV6-2 or TRBV6-3 to TRBJ1-2, with D unresolved. V gave up 0 bases and J gave up 6 bases, with 11 bases separating them. Per germline, CDR1 MNHEY and CDR2 SVGEGT. The CDR3 runs 14 residues.

This clonotype was seen a few times. The chain combines TRBV12-3 or TRBV12-4 with TRBJ1-2; D call uncertain. The V end lost 6 bases, the J end lost 1 base, and 12 bases lay between the germline ends. CDR3 size: 14 residues. The CDR3: CASRGPKGNYGYTF. The CDR3 DNA reads as TGTGCCAGCAGGGGTCCCAAGGGTAACTATGGCTACACCTTC.

J is TRBJ1-4 and V is TRBV7-9, with D uncertain. Looked up from germline, CDR1 is SEHNR and CDR2 is FQNEAQ (reference sequence). This CDR3 has 19 amino acids. V was cut by 2 bases and J by 5 bases, with 24 bases left in between. This CDR3 reads CASSLRAGGGRRQNEKLFF. The DNA for the CDR3 is TGTGCCAGCAGCTTAAGGGCCGGCGGCGGACGCCGTCAAAATGAAAAACTGTTTTTT.

This clonotype has only a few counts. The chain recombines TRBV5-1 with TRBJ2-5; 8 nucleotides align to TRBD2. From germline, CDR1 is SGHRS and CDR2 YFSETQ. The CDR3 has 15 residues. The J segment lost 1 base and the V segment lost 0 bases, leaving 2 bases of the junction unmatched. The CDR3 nucleotides read TGCGCCAGCAGCTTGGACGGGACTAGCCAAGAGACCCAGTACTTC. As protein: CASSLDGTSQETQYF.

This clonotype occurred a few times. The rearrangement uses TRBV9 and TRBJ2-1; D unclear. The length of the CDR3 is 12 residues. CDR1 is SGDLS and CDR2 is YYNGEE in the germline V gene. Trimming took 5 bases from V and 8 from J, leaving 11 bases between them. The chain's CDR3 is CASSPPGHEQFF. Here the CDR3 DNA reads TGTGCCAGCAGTCCCCCCGGGCATGAGCAGTTCTTC.

J is TRBJ1-2 and V is TRBV5-1, with a possible D match to TRBD1 (6 bases). Trimming removed 4 bases at V and 4 bases at J, with 17 bases between. The CDR3 spans 15 residues. The germline V gene has CDR1 SGHRS and CDR2 YFSETQ. As DNA, the CDR3 is TGCGCCAGCAGCGCGGAGGGGGGGCTTGCCTATGGCTACACCTTC. It yields the protein CASSAEGGLAYGYTF.